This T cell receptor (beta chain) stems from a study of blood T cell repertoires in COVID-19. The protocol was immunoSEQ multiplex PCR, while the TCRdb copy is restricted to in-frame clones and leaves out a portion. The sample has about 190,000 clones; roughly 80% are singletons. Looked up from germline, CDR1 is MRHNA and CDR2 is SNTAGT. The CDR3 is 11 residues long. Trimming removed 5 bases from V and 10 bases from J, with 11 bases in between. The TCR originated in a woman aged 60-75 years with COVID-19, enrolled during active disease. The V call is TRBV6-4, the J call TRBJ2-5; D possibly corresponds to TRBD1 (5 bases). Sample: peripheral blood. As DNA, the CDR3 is TGTGCCAGCAGTCAGGGCAGGGACCAGTACTTC. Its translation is CASSQGRDQYF.